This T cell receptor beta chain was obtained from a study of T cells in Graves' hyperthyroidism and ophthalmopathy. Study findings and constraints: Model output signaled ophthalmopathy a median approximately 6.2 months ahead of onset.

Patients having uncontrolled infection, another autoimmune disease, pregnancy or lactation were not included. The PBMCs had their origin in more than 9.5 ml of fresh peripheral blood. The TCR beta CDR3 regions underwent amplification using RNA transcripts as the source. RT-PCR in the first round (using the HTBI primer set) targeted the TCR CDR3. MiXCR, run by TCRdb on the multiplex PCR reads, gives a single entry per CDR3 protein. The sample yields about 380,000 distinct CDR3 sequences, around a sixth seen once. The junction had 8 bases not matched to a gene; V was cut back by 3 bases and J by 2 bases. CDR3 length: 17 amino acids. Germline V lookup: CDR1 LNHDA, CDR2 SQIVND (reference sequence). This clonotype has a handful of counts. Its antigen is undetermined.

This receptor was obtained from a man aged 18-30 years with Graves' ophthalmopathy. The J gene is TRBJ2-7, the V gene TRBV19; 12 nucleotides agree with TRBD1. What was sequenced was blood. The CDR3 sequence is CASSIPGTGGITYEQYF. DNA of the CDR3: TGTGCCAGTAGTATCCCTGGGACAGGGGGCATCACCTACGAGCAGTACTTC.